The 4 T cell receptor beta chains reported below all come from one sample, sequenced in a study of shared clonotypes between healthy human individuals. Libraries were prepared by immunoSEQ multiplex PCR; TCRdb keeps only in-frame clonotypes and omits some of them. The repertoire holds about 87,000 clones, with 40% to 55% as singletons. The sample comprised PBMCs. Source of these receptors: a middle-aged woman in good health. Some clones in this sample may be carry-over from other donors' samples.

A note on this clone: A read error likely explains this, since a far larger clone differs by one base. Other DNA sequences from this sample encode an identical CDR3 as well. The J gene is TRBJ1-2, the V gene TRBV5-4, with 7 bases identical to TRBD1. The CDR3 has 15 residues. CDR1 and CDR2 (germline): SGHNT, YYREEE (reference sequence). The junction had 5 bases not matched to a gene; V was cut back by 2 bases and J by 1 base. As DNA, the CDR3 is TGTGCCAGCAGCTTAGTGGGACAGATTAACTATGGCTACACCTTC. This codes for CASSLVGQINYGYTF.

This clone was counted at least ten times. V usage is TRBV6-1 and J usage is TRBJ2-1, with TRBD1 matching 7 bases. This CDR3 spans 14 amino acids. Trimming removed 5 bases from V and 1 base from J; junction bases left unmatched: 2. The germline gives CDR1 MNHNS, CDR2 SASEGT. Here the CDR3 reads CASSPRGSYNEQFF. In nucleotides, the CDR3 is TGTGCCAGCAGTCCCAGGGGGTCCTACAATGAGCAGTTCTTC.

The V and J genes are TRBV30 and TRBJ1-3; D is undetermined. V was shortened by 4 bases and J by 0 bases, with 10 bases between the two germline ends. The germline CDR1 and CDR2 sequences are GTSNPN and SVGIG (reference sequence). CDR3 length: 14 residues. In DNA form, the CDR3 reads TGTGCCTGGAACCTCAGGCGCTCTGGAAACACCATATATTTT. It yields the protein CAWNLRRSGNTIYF.

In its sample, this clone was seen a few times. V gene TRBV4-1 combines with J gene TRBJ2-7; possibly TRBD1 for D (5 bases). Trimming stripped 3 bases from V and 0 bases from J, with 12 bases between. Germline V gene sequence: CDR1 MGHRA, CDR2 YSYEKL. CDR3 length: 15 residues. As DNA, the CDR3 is TGCGCCAGCAGCCAGATGGGCAGGGCCTCCTACGAGCAGTACTTC. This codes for CASSQMGRASYEQYF.